This paragraph covers one TCR beta chain sequence. Its target is not known. PCR involved 60 Vbeta and 13 Jbeta primers. Generated by immunoSEQ multiplex PCR, the TCRdb table keeps only in-frame clones and is missing some. The sample contains tens of thousands of clones, roughly a tenth of which appear only once. The data are from a study of cytomegalovirus exposure and HLA in healthy donors. Study findings and constraints: Earlier analysis found most TCR beta V segments productive about 87% or about 30% of the time. It was reportedly the case that the classifier diagnosed cytomegalovirus status with high specificity and sensitivity.

V gave up 0 bases and J gave up 4 bases; unmatched junction bases: 4. This CDR3 is built from 16 residues. CDR1 and CDR2 from the germline V gene are MNHEY and SVGAGI. The chain recombines TRBV6-5 with TRBJ1-2; 11 nucleotides match TRBD1. Sequenced material: PBMCs. This TCR came from a man in his 60s in good health and CMV-seropositive. The CDR3 coding sequence is TGTGCCAGCAGTTACTCCGGGACAGGGGGATTCTATGGCTACACCTTC. Translation gives CASSYSGTGGFYGYTF.